The source of this TCR beta chain is a study of blood T cell repertoires in COVID-19. Study overall: The United States, Italy and Spain supplied acute and convalescent COVID-19 samples. The cDNA or gDNA used as material had been derived from T cells, B-cell-depleted T cells, or PBMCs.

Germline V lookup: CDR1 SGHTA, CDR2 FQGNSA. V was pared by 5 bases and J by 2 bases, with 9 bases between. CDR3 length equals 13 residues. Per the study methods: Reference gene primer amplification in the assay estimated nucleated cell counts. Assay: immunoSEQ multiplex PCR; the TCRdb copy retains only in-frame clones and omits some. The D gene and trimming were derived from the DNA, and the V and J assignments and clone size from that table. The top ten clones hold 2.5% to 3% of a sample with tens of thousands of clones, 80% to 90% of them seen once. The TCR comes from a woman of 80 years or more with acute or convalescent COVID-19. The V call is TRBV7-2, the J call TRBJ2-5; D gene unclear. Sequenced input: peripheral blood. CDR3 region: CASSPRLQETQYF. The DNA of the CDR3 is TGTGCCAGCAGCCCTCGACTTCAAGAGACCCAGTACTTC.